This T cell receptor (beta chain) was profiled in a study of blood T cell repertoires in COVID-19. Study-level information: Specimens from acute and convalescent COVID-19 originated in the United States, Italy and Spain. Sample material is recorded as cDNA or gDNA derived from T cells, B-cell-depleted T cells, or PBMCs.

Only in-frame clones appear in the TCRdb table, and some are missing; sequencing was by immunoSEQ multiplex PCR. The sample lists a few hundred thousand clones, approximately 90% occurring once. The CDR3 runs to 14 residues. CDR1 and CDR2 from the germline V gene are LNHDA and SQIVND (reference sequence). Trimming stripped 5 bases from V and 0 bases from J, with 8 bases between. The chain is built from TRBV19 and TRBJ1-5, with D unresolved. The TCR comes from a woman aged 18 to 35 who had recovered from COVID-19. Sequencing input: PBMCs or T cells enriched from blood (not recorded which). CDR3 region: CASSFHTSNQPQHF. DNA of the CDR3: TGTGCCAGTAGTTTCCACACTAGCAATCAGCCCCAGCATTTT.